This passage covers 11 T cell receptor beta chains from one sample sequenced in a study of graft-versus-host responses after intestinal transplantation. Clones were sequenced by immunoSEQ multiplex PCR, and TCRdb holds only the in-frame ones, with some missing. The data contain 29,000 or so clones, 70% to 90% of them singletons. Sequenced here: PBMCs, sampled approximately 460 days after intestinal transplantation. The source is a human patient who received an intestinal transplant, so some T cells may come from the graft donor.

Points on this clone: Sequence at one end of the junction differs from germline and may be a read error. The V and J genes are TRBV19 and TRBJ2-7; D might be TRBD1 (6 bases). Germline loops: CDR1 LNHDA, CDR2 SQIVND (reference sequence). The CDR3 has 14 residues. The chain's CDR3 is CASSIGQGTYKQYF. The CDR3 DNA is TGTGCCAGTAGTATCGGGCAGGGGACCTACAAGCAGTACTTC. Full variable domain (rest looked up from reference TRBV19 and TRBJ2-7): DGGITQSPKYLFRKEGQNVTLSCEQNLNHDAMYWYRQDPGQGLRLIYYSQIVNDFQKGDIAEGYSVSREKKESFPLTVTSAQKNPTAFYLCASSIGQGTYKQYFGPGTRLTVT.

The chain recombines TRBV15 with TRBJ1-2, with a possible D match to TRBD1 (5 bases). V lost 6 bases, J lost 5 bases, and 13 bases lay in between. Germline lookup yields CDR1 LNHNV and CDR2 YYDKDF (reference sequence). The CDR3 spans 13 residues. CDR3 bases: TGTGCCACCAGTCGGGGGGAAGGGTATGGCTACACCTTC. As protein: CATSRGEGYGYTF. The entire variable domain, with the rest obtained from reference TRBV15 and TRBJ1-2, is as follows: DAMVIQNPRYQVTQFGKPVTLSCSQTLNHNVMYWYQQKSSQAPKLLFHYYDKDFNNEADTPDNFQSRRPNTSFCFLDIRSPGLGDTAMYLCATSRGEGYGYTFGSGTRLTVV.

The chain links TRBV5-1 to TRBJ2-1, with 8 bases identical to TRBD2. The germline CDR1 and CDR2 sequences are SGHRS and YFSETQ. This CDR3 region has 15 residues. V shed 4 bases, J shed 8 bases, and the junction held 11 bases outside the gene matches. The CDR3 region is CASSKWGLVIDEQFF. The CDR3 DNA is TGCGCCAGCAGCAAGTGGGGACTAGTCATCGATGAGCAGTTCTTC.

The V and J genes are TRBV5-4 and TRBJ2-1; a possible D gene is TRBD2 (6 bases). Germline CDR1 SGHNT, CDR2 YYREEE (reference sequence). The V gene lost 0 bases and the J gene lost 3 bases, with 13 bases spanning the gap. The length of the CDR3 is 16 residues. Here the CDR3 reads CASSLVRGAIYNEQFF. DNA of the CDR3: TGTGCCAGCAGCTTGGTGCGGGGCGCGATCTACAATGAGCAGTTCTTC.

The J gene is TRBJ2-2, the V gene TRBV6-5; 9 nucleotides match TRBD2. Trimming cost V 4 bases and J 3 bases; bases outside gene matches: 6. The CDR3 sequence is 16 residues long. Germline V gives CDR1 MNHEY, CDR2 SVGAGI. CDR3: CASSSPSSGDTGELFF. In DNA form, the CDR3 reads TGTGCCAGCAGTTCCCCGTCTAGCGGGGACACCGGGGAGCTGTTTTTT.

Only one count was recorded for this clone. Here the CDR3 reads CASSLSFYASGEYEQYF. For the CDR3, the DNA is TGTGCCAGCAGCTTGTCTTTCTATGCTAGCGGAGAGTACGAGCAGTACTTC. The rearrangement links TRBV5-6 to TRBJ2-7; TRBD2 matches at 7 bases. Trimming at V came to 1 base and at J to 4 bases, leaving 14 bases not matched to a gene. CDR3 length: 17 residues. Germline CDR1 and CDR2: SGHDT and YYEEEE. The entire variable domain, with the rest obtained from reference TRBV5-6 and TRBJ2-7, is as follows: DAGVTQSPTHLIKTRGQQVTLRCSPKSGHDTVSWYQQALGQGPQFIFQYYEEEERQRGNFPDRFSGHQFPNYSSELNVNALLLGDSALYLCASSLSFYASGEYEQYFGPGTRLTVT.

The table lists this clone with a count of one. The CDR3 bases are TGTGCCAGCAGTGAATCTGGAATGGGGACTAGAGGGGTGGACATTCAGTACTTC. Its translation: CASSESGMGTRGVDIQYF. The V call is TRBV25-1, the J call TRBJ2-4; 8 bases fit TRBD2. CDR1 is MGHDK, CDR2 SYGVNS, per germline. The CDR3 loop spans 18 amino acids. Unmatched junction bases numbered 16, after V lost 1 base and J lost 8 bases.

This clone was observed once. CDR3 region: CAWSPTDTQYF. For the CDR3, the DNA is TGTGCCTGGAGCCCAACAGATACGCAGTATTTT. The chain employs TRBV30 and TRBJ2-3; the D is unclear. The CDR3 consists of 11 residues. Germline-derived CDR1 and CDR2 are GTSNPN and SVGIG (reference sequence). The V end was cut by 3 bases, the J end by 3 bases, with 4 bases between.

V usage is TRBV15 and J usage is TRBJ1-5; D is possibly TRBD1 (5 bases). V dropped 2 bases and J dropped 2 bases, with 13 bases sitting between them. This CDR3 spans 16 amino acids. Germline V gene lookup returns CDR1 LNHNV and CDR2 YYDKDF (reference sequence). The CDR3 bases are TGTGCCACCAGCAGACCTCAGGGTTCGGGCAATCAGCCCCAGCATTTT. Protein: CATSRPQGSGNQPQHF.

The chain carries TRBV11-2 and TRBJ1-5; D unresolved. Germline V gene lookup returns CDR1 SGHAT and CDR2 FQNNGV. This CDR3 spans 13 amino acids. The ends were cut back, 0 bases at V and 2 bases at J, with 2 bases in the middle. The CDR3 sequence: CASSLDGNQPQHF. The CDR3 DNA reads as TGTGCCAGCAGCTTAGACGGCAATCAGCCCCAGCATTTT.

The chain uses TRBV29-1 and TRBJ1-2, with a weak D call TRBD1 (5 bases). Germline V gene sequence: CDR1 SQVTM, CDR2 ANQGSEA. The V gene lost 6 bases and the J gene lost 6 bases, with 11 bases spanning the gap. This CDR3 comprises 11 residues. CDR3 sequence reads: CSVGGTDGYTF. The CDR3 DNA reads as TGCAGCGTCGGGGGGACCGATGGCTACACCTTC.